This TCR beta chain came from a study of blood T cell repertoires in COVID-19. Study summary: Acute and convalescent COVID-19 samples came from the United States, Italy and Spain. In each case, the material was cDNA or gDNA derived from T cells, B-cell-depleted T cells, or PBMCs.

This CDR3 has 13 amino acids. Germline CDR1 reads MNHEY; CDR2 reads SMNVEV (reference sequence). The V gene lost 5 bases and the J gene lost 1 base, with 6 bases spanning the gap. Original handling: It was from reference gene primer amplification that nucleated cell counts were estimated. Here immunoSEQ multiplex PCR was the method, and the copy in TCRdb shows in-frame clones only, minus some. V, J and clone size are taken as reported in that table, and D and trimming were inferred from the DNA itself. The sample shows 160,000 or so clones, roughly 86% of them seen only once. The chain carries TRBV27 and TRBJ2-1; the D gene is possibly TRBD1 (6 bases). The sample comprised peripheral blood. The clonotype was recovered from a woman in her sixties who had recovered from COVID-19. This chain's CDR3 is CASSTGSYNEQFF. The CDR3 nucleotides are TGTGCCAGCAGTACAGGGTCCTACAATGAGCAGTTCTTC.